These 5 T cell receptor beta chains originate from one sample sequenced in a study of T cell responses to AZD1222 COVID-19 vaccine. Profiled with immunoSEQ multiplex PCR; TCRdb holds only in-frame clones, not every one. The table lists 140,000 or so clones, roughly 87% of them singletons, with under 2% in the top ten. The material was peripheral blood, obtained 28 days after the second AZD1222 dose. These receptors came from an adult who received the AZD1222 COVID-19 vaccine.

V is TRBV4-3 and J is TRBJ1-3, with 8 bases lining up with TRBD1. CDR1 LGHNA and CDR2 YSLEER come from the germline V gene. The CDR3 runs 15 residues. The trim removed 1 base at V and 1 base at J, leaving 0 bases unmatched. The CDR3, as DNA: TGCGCCAGCAGCCAAGGGACAGGGTCTGGAAACACCATATATTTT. Translated, it gives CASSQGTGSGNTIYF.

As for this clone: At one boundary the junction diverges from the germline segment, which might be a read error. The chain has TRBV18 and TRBJ1-6; the D gene is possibly TRBD1 (6 bases). The CDR3 runs 17 residues. Germline V gene lookup returns CDR1 KGHSH and CDR2 LQKENI. The CDR3 coding sequence is TGTGCCAGCTCACCGCGTGGACAGTCGGCGGGGAATTCCCCCCTCCACTTT. This gives the protein CASSPRGQSAGNSPLHF.

J is TRBJ2-7 and V is TRBV10-3; weak D call: TRBD2 (5 bases). This CDR3 comprises 11 residues. The ends were cut back, 8 bases at V and 5 bases at J, with 10 bases in the middle. The germline CDR1 and CDR2 sequences are ENHRY and SYGVKD. In nucleotides, the CDR3 is TGTGCCATCCCTAGCCCCCACGAGCAGTACTTC. Translation gives CAIPSPHEQYF.

The V and J genes are TRBV4-3 and TRBJ2-7; 13 nucleotides agree with TRBD2. Germline V gene lookup returns CDR1 LGHNA and CDR2 YSLEER. The CDR3 extends over 16 amino acids. The J segment lost 4 bases and the V segment lost 4 bases, leaving 7 bases of the junction unmatched. As DNA, the CDR3 is TGCGCCAGCAGCCCGGGACTAGCGGGATGGGGGTACGAGCAGTACTTC. It encodes CASSPGLAGWGYEQYF.

The chain combines TRBV9 with TRBJ1-5, with 7 bases fitting TRBD1. From germline, CDR1 is SGDLS and CDR2 YYNGEE. CDR3 length: 15 amino acids. V lost 2 bases to trimming and J lost 4 bases; unmatched junction nucleotides: 6. Here the CDR3 reads CASSVDGTDNQPQHF. CDR3 in DNA: TGTGCCAGCAGCGTTGACGGGACAGATAATCAGCCCCAGCATTTT.